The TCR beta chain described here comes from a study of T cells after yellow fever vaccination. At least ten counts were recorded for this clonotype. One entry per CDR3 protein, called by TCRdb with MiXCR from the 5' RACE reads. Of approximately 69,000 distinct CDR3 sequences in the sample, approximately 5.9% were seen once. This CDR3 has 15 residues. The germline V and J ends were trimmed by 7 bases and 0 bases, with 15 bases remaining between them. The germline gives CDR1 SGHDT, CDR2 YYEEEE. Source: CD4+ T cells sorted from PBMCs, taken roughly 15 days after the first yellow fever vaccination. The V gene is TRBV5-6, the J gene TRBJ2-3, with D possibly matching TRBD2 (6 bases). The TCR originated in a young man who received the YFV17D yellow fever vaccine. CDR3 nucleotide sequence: TGTGCCAGCTCTTTTCTAGCGTCTAGCACAGATACGCAGTATTTT. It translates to CASSFLASSTDTQYF.